Following are 30 T cell receptor beta chains from one sample sequenced in a study of blood T cell repertoires in COVID-19. The table came from immunoSEQ multiplex PCR; TCRdb's copy has only in-frame clones and leaves some out. The table includes roughly 260,000 clones, 83% detected once. Sequencing was done on a sample of PBMCs or T cells enriched from blood (not recorded which). The receptor source for this set is a woman aged 40 to 50 who had been exposed to COVID-19.

J is TRBJ2-7 and V is TRBV30, with TRBD2 as a possible D gene (6 bases). Germline V gene lookup returns CDR1 GTSNPN and CDR2 SVGIG (reference sequence). This CDR3 spans 14 amino acids. Trimming pared 0 bases from V and 2 bases from J, leaving 11 bases between. CDR3 bases: TGTGCCTGGAGTGTCATGGCGGGGCCCTACGAGCAGTACTTC. Amino acid sequence: CAWSVMAGPYEQYF.

This clone has a handful of counts. The rearrangement uses TRBV7-3 and TRBJ1-1, with TRBD1 as a possible D gene (6 bases). The CDR3 totals 14 residues. The V end lost 5 bases, the J end lost 5 bases, and 15 bases lay between the germline ends. The germline V gene has CDR1 SGHTA and CDR2 FQGTGA. The CDR3 loop is CASSQNRDGTEAFF. The CDR3 nucleotides read TGTGCCAGCAGCCAAAACAGGGATGGGACTGAAGCTTTCTTT.

V and J are TRBV9 and TRBJ1-1, with 11 bases fitting TRBD1. Germline V CDR1 and CDR2: SGDLS, YYNGEE. The CDR3 loop spans 13 amino acids. V lost 4 bases to trimming and J lost 10 bases; unmatched junction nucleotides: 6. The CDR3 reads CASSHGTGGAAFF. The CDR3 nucleotides read TGTGCCAGCAGCCACGGGACAGGGGGGGCAGCTTTCTTT.

The chain recombines TRBV4-3 with TRBJ1-4; possible D gene TRBD1, 5 bases. The ends were cut back, 0 bases at V and 0 bases at J, with 14 bases in the middle. Germline V gives CDR1 LGHNA, CDR2 YSLEER. This CDR3 has 18 amino acids. The CDR3 DNA reads as TGCGCCAGCAGCCAAGATGGAGGGGCTCGCGCAACTAATGAAAAACTGTTTTTT. Translation: CASSQDGGARATNEKLFF.

V is TRBV10-3 and J is TRBJ1-5; the match to TRBD1 covers 10 bases. Looked up from germline, CDR1 is ENHRY and CDR2 is SYGVKD. V lost 10 bases and J lost 3; bases outside the gene matches: 6. The CDR3 covers 14 residues. CDR3 sequence (DNA): TGTGCCACCCTCGGGACAGGGGCCAATCAGCCCCAGCATTTT. This encodes CATLGTGANQPQHF.

The CDR3, as DNA: TGCGCCAGCAGCCTCCGGACTAGCGGAGCGGGGGAGGCCTACAATGAGCAGTTCTTC. It encodes CASSLRTSGAGEAYNEQFF. This chain links TRBV4-1 with TRBJ2-1; 10 bases agree with TRBD2. The CDR3 has 19 residues. Germline V gene sequence: CDR1 MGHRA, CDR2 YSYEKL. V lost 4 bases to trimming and J lost 2 bases; unmatched junction nucleotides: 14.

The V gene is TRBV5-6, the J gene TRBJ2-3; the match to TRBD2 covers 12 bases. CDR3 length: 16 amino acids. V trimming: 4 bases; J trimming: 1 base; junction bases outside the gene matches: 4. Germline CDR1 is SGHDT and CDR2 is YYEEEE. CDR3 amino acids: CASSLGLAGRTDTQYF. DNA for the CDR3: TGTGCCAGCAGCCTCGGACTAGCGGGGCGCACAGATACGCAGTATTTT.

This sequence joins TRBV7-3 and TRBJ1-2; TRBD1 matches at 9 bases. CDR1 is SGHTA, CDR2 FQGTGA, per germline. Unmatched junction bases numbered 9, after V lost 2 bases and J lost 5 bases. The CDR3 consists of 16 residues. This CDR3 reads CASSLSTWDRVYGYTF. The CDR3 nucleotides are TGTGCCAGCAGCTTATCGACCTGGGACAGGGTGTATGGCTACACCTTC.

This chain uses TRBV5-6 with TRBJ1-1; D is undetermined. Germline V gene sequence: CDR1 SGHDT, CDR2 YYEEEE. Trimming stripped 1 base from V and 12 bases from J, with 19 bases between. This CDR3 is built from 14 residues. The CDR3 reads CASSLIMENRKTFF. CDR3 in DNA: TGTGCCAGCAGCTTGATCATGGAGAATAGAAAAACTTTCTTT. Full variable domain (remainder filled in from reference TRBV5-6 and TRBJ1-1): DAGVTQSPTHLIKTRGQQVTLRCSPKSGHDTVSWYQQALGQGPQFIFQYYEEEERQRGNFPDRFSGHQFPNYSSELNVNALLLGDSALYLCASSLIMENRKTFFGQGTRLTVV.

The chain joins TRBV7-2 to TRBJ2-1; D unclear. Trimming took 0 bases from V and 4 from J, leaving 10 bases between them. CDR3 size: 15 residues. CDR1 SGHTA and CDR2 FQGNSA come from the germline V gene. The CDR3 sequence: CASSLASARYNEQFF. The CDR3 nucleotides are TGTGCCAGCAGCTTAGCTAGTGCACGGTACAATGAGCAGTTCTTC.

The J gene is TRBJ2-7, the V gene TRBV5-4; the D gene is possibly TRBD1 (7 bases). The V and J ends lost 4 bases and 0 bases respectively, with 17 bases between them. Germline assignment: CDR1 SGHNT and CDR2 YYREEE (reference sequence). The CDR3 covers 16 residues. CDR3 sequence: CASSRGTDLASYEQYF. DNA of the CDR3: TGTGCCAGCAGCCGGGGGACAGACCTGGCCTCCTACGAGCAGTACTTC.

With respect to this clone: This CDR3 is also generated by other DNA sequences in the sample. CDR3 sequence reads: CASSFTANTEAFF. CDR3 bases: TGTGCCAGCAGCTTCACAGCGAACACTGAAGCTTTCTTT. The chain employs TRBV11-3 and TRBJ1-1; D is ambiguous. Germline V lookup: CDR1 SGHNT, CDR2 YENEEA. V lost 3 bases to trimming and J lost 1 base, with 6 bases between them. This CDR3 region has 13 residues.

This chain joins TRBV3-1 (or the pseudogene TRBV3-2) and TRBJ2-2; 11 bases match TRBD2. The trim removed 2 bases at V and 1 base at J, leaving 0 bases unmatched. The V gene's germline CDR1 is LGHDT and CDR2 YNNKEL (reference sequence). The CDR3 extends over 16 amino acids. CDR3 residues: CASSQLAGGNTGELFF. The CDR3 bases are TGTGCCAGCAGCCAACTAGCGGGGGGGAACACCGGGGAGCTGTTTTTT.

In this sample, this clone turned up a few times. V gene TRBV6-1 combines with J gene TRBJ2-1; 8 bases are a match to TRBD2. This CDR3 has 17 residues. The V segment lost 4 bases and the J segment 2 bases; nucleotides outside the gene matches: 10. CDR1 and CDR2 from the germline V gene are MNHNS and SASEGT. The CDR3 coding sequence is TGTGCCAGCAGTGGACGACGGGGGGGAACTCCCTACAATGAGCAGTTCTTC. Its translation is CASSGRRGGTPYNEQFF.

The gene calls are TRBV9 and TRBJ1-2, with 8 bases aligning to TRBD1. This CDR3 comprises 14 residues. The germline CDR1 and CDR2 sequences are SGDLS and YYNGEE. Trimming took 3 bases from V and 2 from J; bases not matched to a gene: 3. The CDR3 protein is CASSASGGNYGYTF. As DNA, the CDR3 is TGTGCCAGCAGCGCGTCAGGGGGCAACTATGGCTACACCTTC.

The V gene is TRBV11-2, the J gene TRBJ2-5; 8 bases line up with TRBD1. This CDR3 comprises 13 residues. From germline, CDR1 is SGHAT and CDR2 FQNNGV. Losses at the gene ends were 5 bases for V and 5 bases for J; bases not matched to a gene: 4. The CDR3 loop reads CASSPDRAETQYF. The CDR3 region has the DNA TGTGCCAGCAGCCCGGACAGGGCTGAGACCCAGTACTTC.

The chain couples TRBV29-1 to TRBJ1-5, with D uncertain. CDR3 length: 12 amino acids. V shed 5 bases and J shed 5 bases, with 10 bases lying between them. CDR1 and CDR2 from the germline V gene are SQVTM and ANQGSEA. The CDR3 region is CSVRISDQPQHF. DNA of the CDR3: TGCAGCGTTAGAATATCGGATCAGCCCCAGCATTTT.

This clone appeared a single time. The rearrangement uses TRBV28 and TRBJ1-2; the match to TRBD1 covers 9 bases. The CDR3 runs 14 residues. Germline values: CDR1 MDHEN, CDR2 SYDVKM. Unmatched junction bases numbered 8, after V lost 6 bases and J lost 6 bases. The CDR3 here is CASSGDRDFNGYTF. CDR3 bases: TGTGCCAGCAGCGGGGACAGGGATTTCAATGGCTACACCTTC.

A note on this clone: The identical CDR3 is also encoded by other nucleotide sequences in the sample. The chain recombines TRBV5-1 with TRBJ1-2; D not resolved. From germline, CDR1 is SGHRS and CDR2 YFSETQ. The CDR3 totals 15 residues. Trimming stripped 0 bases from V and 5 bases from J, with 14 bases between. The CDR3 DNA is TGCGCCAGCAGCTTGGGGAGGACTGGGTCTTATGGCTACACCTTC. Protein sequence: CASSLGRTGSYGYTF. The complete variable domain, with remaining parts taken from reference TRBV5-1 and TRBJ1-2, reads KAGVTQTPRYLIKTRGQQVTLSCSPISGHRSVSWYQQTPGQGLQFLFEYFSETQRNKGNFPGRFSGRQFSNSRSEMNVSTLELGDSALYLCASSLGRTGSYGYTFGSGTRLTVV.

The V call is TRBV6-4, the J call TRBJ1-1, with D tentatively TRBD1 (6 bases). The CDR3 length is 14 residues. The V gene's germline CDR1 is MRHNA and CDR2 SNTAGT. Trimming pared 4 bases from V and 5 bases from J, leaving 14 bases between. The CDR3 sequence is CASSVGGGATEAFF. The CDR3 bases are TGTGCCAGCAGTGTCGGCGGGGGCGCGACTGAAGCTTTCTTT.

This clone was picked up a small number of times. The gene calls are TRBV5-4 and TRBJ2-7, with D perhaps TRBD1 (5 bases). The CDR3 sequence is 15 residues long. V was cut by 4 bases and J by 4 bases, with 18 bases left in between. Germline CDR1 reads SGHNT; CDR2 reads YYREEE (reference sequence). CDR3 coding DNA: TGTGCCAGCAGCGGGGCCGCATCTGAAGAATACGAGCAGTACTTC. Its protein product is CASSGAASEEYEQYF.

This clone was counted once. The genes are TRBV15 and TRBJ2-7, with D perhaps TRBD2 (6 bases). There are 15 residues in the CDR3. Germline lookup yields CDR1 LNHNV and CDR2 YYDKDF (reference sequence). V gave up 1 base and J gave up 6 bases, with 16 bases separating them. CDR3 region: CATSRAGTFSGEQYF. The CDR3, as DNA: TGTGCCACCAGCAGAGCCGGGACCTTTAGCGGCGAGCAGTACTTC.

The rearrangement joins TRBV3-1 (or the pseudogene TRBV3-2) to TRBJ2-3; 8 positions agree with TRBD2. Per the germline V gene, CDR1 is LGHDT and CDR2 is YNNKEL (reference sequence). V shed 1 base, J shed 4 bases, and the junction held 7 bases outside the gene matches. CDR3 length equals 16 residues. CDR3 nucleotide sequence: TGTGCCAGCAGCCAAGTGGTAGGAGCGGGGGCAGATACGCAGTATTTT. Its protein product is CASSQVVGAGADTQYF.

The chain links TRBV5-1 to TRBJ2-2; 8 bases fit TRBD1. Germline V lookup: CDR1 SGHRS, CDR2 YFSETQ. J gave up 6 bases and V 3 bases, and 7 bases lay outside the gene matches. The CDR3 loop spans 15 amino acids. The DNA for the CDR3 is TGCGCCAGCAGCTCACAGACAGGGGCGGCCGGGGAGCTGTTTTTT. It yields the protein CASSSQTGAAGELFF.

CDR3 nucleotide sequence: TGCGCCAGCAGCCAAGGAACCGGGACAGGGGGAAACACCGGGGAGCTGTTTTTT. Translated: CASSQGTGTGGNTGELFF. The chain is built from TRBV4-3 and TRBJ2-2, with 11 bases fitting TRBD1. The V gene's germline CDR1 is LGHNA and CDR2 YSLEER. The CDR3 spans 18 residues. J was trimmed by 2 bases and V by 1 base; bases with no gene match: 6.

The gene calls are TRBV5-1 and TRBJ2-3, with D tentatively TRBD2 (6 bases). Germline CDR1 and CDR2: SGHRS and YFSETQ. The germline V and J ends were trimmed by 0 bases and 3 bases, with 11 bases remaining between them. The CDR3 spans 15 residues. The DNA of the CDR3 is TGCGCCAGCAGCTTGGGGCGGGGATATACAGATACGCAGTATTTT. Protein: CASSLGRGYTDTQYF.

The J gene is TRBJ1-6, the V gene TRBV3-1 (or the pseudogene TRBV3-2); no clear D. Germline V gene sequence: CDR1 LGHDT, CDR2 YNNKEL (reference sequence). This CDR3 has 16 amino acids. V was trimmed by 6 bases and J by 1 base, leaving 13 bases between them. The CDR3 coding sequence is TGTGCCAGCAGACCCTCAGATAATTCCTATAATTCACCCCTCCACTTT. As protein: CASRPSDNSYNSPLHF.

This clone is labeled as medium-sized. The chain joins TRBV6-5 to TRBJ2-7; 9 bases line up with TRBD1. Germline assignment: CDR1 MNHEY and CDR2 SVGAGI. V lost 7 bases to trimming and J lost 0 bases; unmatched junction nucleotides: 4. This CDR3 spans 14 amino acids. CDR3 nucleotides: TGTGCCAGCATATTGGACAGGGGCTCCTACGAGCAGTACTTC. Protein product: CASILDRGSYEQYF.

The chain is built from TRBV28 and TRBJ1-6; 9 bases align to TRBD1. The junction had 10 bases not matched to a gene; V was cut back by 5 bases and J by 14 bases. This CDR3 has 14 residues. Germline loops: CDR1 MDHEN, CDR2 SYDVKM. The CDR3 protein is CASSPGQGPVALHF. The CDR3 bases are TGTGCCAGCAGTCCCGGACAGGGGCCCGTGGCCCTCCACTTT.

The CDR3, as DNA: TGTGCCAGCAGCTTAGGGGGCAGGGTCCGAGCAACTAATGAAAAACTGTTTTTT. Translation: CASSLGGRVRATNEKLFF. The V and J genes are TRBV13 and TRBJ1-4; D possibly corresponds to TRBD1 (5 bases). The germline V gene has CDR1 PRHDT and CDR2 FYEKMQ (reference sequence). This CDR3 region has 18 residues. Between the trimmed V and J ends, which lost 0 bases and 0 bases, there was a span of 14 bases.